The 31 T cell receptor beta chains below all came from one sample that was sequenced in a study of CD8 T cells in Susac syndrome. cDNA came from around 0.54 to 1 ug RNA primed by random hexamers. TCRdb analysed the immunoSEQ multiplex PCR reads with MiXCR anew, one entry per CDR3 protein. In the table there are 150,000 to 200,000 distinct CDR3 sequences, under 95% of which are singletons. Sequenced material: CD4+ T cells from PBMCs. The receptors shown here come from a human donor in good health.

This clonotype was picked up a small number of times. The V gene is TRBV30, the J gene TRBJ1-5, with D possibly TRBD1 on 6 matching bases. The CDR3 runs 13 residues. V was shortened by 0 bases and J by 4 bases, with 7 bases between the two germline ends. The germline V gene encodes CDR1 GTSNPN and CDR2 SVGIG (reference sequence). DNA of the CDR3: TGTGCCTGGAGTGTACAGGGAAATCAGCCCCAGCATTTT. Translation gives CAWSVQGNQPQHF.

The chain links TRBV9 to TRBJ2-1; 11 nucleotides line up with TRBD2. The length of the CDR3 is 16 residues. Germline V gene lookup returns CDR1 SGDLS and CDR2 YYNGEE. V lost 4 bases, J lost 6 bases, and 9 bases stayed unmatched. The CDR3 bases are TGTGCCAGCAGCCCCCGTATAGCGGGGGGGCTCAATGAGCAGTTCTTC. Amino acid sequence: CASSPRIAGGLNEQFF.

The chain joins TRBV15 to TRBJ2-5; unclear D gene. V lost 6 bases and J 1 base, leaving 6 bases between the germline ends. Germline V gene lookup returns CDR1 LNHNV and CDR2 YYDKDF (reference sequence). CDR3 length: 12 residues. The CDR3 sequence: CATSSPQETQYF. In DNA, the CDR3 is TGTGCCACCAGTAGCCCCCAAGAGACCCAGTACTTC.

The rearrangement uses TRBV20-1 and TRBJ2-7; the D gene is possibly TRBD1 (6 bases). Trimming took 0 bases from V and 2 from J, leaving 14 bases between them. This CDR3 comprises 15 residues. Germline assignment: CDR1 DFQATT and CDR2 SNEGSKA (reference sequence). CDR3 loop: CSARDPRQVTYEQYF. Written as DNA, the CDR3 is TGCAGTGCTAGAGATCCGAGACAGGTTACCTACGAGCAGTACTTC.

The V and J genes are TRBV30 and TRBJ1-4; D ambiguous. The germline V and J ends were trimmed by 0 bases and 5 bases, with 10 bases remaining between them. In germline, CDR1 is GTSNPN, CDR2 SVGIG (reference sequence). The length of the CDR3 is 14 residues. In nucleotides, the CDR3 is TGTGCCTGGAGTGTACTGGCAGGAAATGAAAAACTGTTTTTT. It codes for CAWSVLAGNEKLFF.

CDR3 DNA sequence: TGTGCCAGTAGTCCCCAGGGAGGAAAAGAGACCCAGTACTTC. Translated, it gives CASSPQGGKETQYF. V usage is TRBV19 and J usage is TRBJ2-5; perhaps TRBD2 as D (6 bases). The CDR3 is 14 residues long. Germline CDR1 is LNHDA and CDR2 is SQIVND (reference sequence). Trimming shortened V by 5 bases and J by 3 bases, and 13 bases separated the two germline ends.

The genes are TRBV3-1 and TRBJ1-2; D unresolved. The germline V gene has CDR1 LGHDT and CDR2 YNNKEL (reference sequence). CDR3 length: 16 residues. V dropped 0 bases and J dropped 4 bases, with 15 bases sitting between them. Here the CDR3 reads CASSQDDKSSIYGYTF. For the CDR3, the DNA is TGTGCCAGCAGCCAAGATGACAAGAGCTCGATCTATGGCTACACCTTC.

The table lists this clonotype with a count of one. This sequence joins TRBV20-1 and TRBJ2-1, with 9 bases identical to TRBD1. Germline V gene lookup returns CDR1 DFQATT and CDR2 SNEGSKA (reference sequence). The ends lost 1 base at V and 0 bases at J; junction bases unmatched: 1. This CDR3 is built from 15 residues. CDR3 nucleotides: TGCAGTGCTAGAGGGGGACAGGGCTCCTACAATGAGCAGTTCTTC. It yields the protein CSARGGQGSYNEQFF.

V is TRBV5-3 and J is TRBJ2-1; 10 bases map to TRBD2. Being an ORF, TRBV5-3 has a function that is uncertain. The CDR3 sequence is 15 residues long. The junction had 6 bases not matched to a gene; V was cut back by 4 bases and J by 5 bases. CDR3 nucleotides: TGTGCCAGAAGCCCTCAGCGGGGGGGGAACAATGAGCAGTTCTTC. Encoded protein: CARSPQRGGNNEQFF.

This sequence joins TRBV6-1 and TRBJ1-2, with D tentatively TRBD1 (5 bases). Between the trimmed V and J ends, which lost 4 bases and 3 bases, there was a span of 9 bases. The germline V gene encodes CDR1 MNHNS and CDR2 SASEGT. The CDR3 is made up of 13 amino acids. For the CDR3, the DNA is TGTGCCAGCAGTGCCGGGACGGACTATGGCTACACCTTC. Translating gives CASSAGTDYGYTF.

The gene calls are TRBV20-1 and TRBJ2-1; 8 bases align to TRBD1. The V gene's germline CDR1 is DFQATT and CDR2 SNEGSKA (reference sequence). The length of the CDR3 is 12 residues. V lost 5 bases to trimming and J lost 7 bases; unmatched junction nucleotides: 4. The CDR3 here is CSAFDRGNEQFF. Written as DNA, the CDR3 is TGCAGTGCTTTTGACAGGGGAAATGAGCAGTTCTTC.

The CDR3 coding sequence is TGTGCCAGCAAGACTGGTGGGAACACTGAAGCTTTCTTT. It codes for CASKTGGNTEAFF. V is TRBV28 and J is TRBJ1-1; D ambiguous. Germline CDR1 reads MDHEN; CDR2 reads SYDVKM. The V and J ends lost 7 bases and 1 base respectively, with 10 bases between them. The CDR3 is 13 amino acids. Full variable domain (missing parts from reference TRBV28 and TRBJ1-1): DVKVTQSSRYLVKRTGEKVFLECVQDMDHENMFWYRQDPGLGLRLIYFSYDVKMKEKGDIPEGYSVSREKKERFSLILESASTNQTSMYLCASKTGGNTEAFFGQGTRLTVV.

The CDR3, as DNA: TGCGCCAGCAGCTTCACGGGGCACACTGAAGCTTTCTTT. Its protein product is CASSFTGHTEAFF. The chain carries TRBV5-1 and TRBJ1-1; D possibly corresponds to TRBD1 (5 bases). CDR3 size: 13 residues. Germline-derived CDR1 and CDR2 are SGHRS and YFSETQ. V lost 2 bases, J lost 3 bases, and 8 bases lay in between.

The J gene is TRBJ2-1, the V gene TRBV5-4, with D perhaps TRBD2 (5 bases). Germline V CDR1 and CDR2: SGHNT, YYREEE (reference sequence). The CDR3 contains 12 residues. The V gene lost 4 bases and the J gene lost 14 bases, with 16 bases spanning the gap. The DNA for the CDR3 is TGTGCCAGCAGCGGTGGGGTGGAGAGGGAGTTCTTC. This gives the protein CASSGGVEREFF. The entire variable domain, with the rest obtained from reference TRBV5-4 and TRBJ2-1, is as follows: ETGVTQSPTHLIKTRGQQVTLRCSSQSGHNTVSWYQQALGQGPQFIFQYYREEENGRGNFPPRFSGLQFPNYSSELNVNALELDDSALYLCASSGGVEREFFGPGTRLTVL.

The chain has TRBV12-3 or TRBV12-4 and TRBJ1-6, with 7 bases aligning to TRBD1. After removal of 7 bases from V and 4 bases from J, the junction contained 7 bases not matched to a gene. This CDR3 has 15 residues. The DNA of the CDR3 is TGTGCCAGCACCCACGGACAGGTTTATAATTCACCCCTCCACTTT. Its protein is CASTHGQVYNSPLHF.

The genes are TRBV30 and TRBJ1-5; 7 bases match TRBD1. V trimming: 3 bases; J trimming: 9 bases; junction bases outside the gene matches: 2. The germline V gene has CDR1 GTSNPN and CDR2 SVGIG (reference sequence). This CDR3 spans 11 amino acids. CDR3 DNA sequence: TGTGCCTGGAGGGCAGGGGGGCCCCAGCATTTT. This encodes CAWRAGGPQHF.

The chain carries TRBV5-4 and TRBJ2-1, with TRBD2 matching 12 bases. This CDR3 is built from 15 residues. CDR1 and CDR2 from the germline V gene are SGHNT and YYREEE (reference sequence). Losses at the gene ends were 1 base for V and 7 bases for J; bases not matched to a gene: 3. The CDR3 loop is CASSLLAGGQNEQFF. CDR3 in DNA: TGTGCCAGCAGCTTGCTAGCGGGAGGGCAGAATGAGCAGTTCTTC.

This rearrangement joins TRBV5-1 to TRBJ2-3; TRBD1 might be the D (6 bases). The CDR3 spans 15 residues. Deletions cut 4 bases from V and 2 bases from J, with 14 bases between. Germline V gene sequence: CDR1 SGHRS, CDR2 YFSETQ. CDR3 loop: CASSLGTITTDTQYF. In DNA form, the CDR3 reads TGCGCCAGCAGCCTAGGGACAATTACCACAGATACGCAGTATTTT. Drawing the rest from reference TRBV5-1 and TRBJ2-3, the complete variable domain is KAGVTQTPRYLIKTRGQQVTLSCSPISGHRSVSWYQQTPGQGLQFLFEYFSETQRNKGNFPGRFSGRQFSNSRSEMNVSTLELGDSALYLCASSLGTITTDTQYFGPGTRLTVL.

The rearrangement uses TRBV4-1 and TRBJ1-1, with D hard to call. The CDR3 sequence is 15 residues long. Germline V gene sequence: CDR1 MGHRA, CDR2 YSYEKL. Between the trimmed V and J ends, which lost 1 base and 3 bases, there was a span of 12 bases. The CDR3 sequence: CASSQGFFGDTEAFF. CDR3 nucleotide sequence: TGCGCCAGCAGCCAAGGGTTCTTCGGGGACACTGAAGCTTTCTTT.

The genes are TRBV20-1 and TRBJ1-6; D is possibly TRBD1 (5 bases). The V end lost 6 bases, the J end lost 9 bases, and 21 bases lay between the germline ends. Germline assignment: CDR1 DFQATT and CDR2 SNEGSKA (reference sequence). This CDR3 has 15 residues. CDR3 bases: TGCAGTGCCCGGGAAGGGGCGGAGGGGAGTTCACCCCTCCACTTT. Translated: CSAREGAEGSSPLHF.

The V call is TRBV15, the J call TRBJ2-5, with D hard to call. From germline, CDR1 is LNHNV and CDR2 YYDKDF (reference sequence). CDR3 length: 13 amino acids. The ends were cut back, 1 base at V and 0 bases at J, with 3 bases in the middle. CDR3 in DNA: TGTGCCACCAGCAGAGGGGACCAAGAGACCCAGTACTTC. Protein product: CATSRGDQETQYF.

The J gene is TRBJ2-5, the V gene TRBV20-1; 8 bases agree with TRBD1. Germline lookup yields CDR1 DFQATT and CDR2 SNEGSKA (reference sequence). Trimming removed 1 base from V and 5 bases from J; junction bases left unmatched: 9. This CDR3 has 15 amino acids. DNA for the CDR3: TGCAGTGCTAGAGGCTCTTCAGGGGGCAGGGAGACCCAGTACTTC. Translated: CSARGSSGGRETQYF.

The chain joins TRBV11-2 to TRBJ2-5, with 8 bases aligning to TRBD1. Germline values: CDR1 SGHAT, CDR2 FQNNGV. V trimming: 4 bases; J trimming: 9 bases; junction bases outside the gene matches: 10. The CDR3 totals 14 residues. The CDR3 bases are TGTGCCAGCAGCTCCTTAGACAGGGGCATGGCCCAGTACTTC. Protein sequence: CASSSLDRGMAQYF.

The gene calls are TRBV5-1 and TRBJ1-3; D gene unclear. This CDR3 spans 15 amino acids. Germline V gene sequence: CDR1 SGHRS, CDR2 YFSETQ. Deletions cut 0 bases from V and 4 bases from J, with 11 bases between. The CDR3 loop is CASSLDVSPGNTIYF. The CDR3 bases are TGCGCCAGCAGCTTGGACGTTTCCCCGGGAAACACCATATATTTT.

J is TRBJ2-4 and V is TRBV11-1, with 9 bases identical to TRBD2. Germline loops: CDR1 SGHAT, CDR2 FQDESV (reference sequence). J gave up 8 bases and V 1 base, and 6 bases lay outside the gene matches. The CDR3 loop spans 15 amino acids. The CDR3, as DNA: TGTGCCAGCAGCTTAGAGAGTAGCGGGAGTGACATTCAGTACTTC. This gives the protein CASSLESSGSDIQYF.

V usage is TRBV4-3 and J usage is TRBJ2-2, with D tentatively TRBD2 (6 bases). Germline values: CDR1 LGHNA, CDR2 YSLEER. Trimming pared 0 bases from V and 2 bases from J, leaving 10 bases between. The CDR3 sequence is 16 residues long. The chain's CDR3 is CASSQDRGINTGELFF. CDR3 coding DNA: TGCGCCAGCAGCCAAGATCGCGGGATTAACACCGGGGAGCTGTTTTTT.

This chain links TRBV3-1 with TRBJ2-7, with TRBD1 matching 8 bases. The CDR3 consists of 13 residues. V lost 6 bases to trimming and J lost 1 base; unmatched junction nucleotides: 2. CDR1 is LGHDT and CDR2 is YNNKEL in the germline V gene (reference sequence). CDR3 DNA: TGTGCCAGCAGGAGACAGGGGTCCTACGAGCAGTACTTC. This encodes CASRRQGSYEQYF.

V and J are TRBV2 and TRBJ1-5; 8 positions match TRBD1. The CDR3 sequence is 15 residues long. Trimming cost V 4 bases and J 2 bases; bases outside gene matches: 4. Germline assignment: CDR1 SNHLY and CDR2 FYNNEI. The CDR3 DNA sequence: TGTGCCAGCAGTGCTCAGGGGGCGGGCAATCAGCCCCAGCATTTT. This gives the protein CASSAQGAGNQPQHF.

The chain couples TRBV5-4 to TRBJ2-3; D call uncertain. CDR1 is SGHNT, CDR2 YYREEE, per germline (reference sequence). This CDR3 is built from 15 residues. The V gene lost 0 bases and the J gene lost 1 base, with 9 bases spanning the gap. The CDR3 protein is CASSLEGQGTDTQYF. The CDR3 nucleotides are TGTGCCAGCAGCTTGGAGGGTCAGGGCACAGATACGCAGTATTTT.

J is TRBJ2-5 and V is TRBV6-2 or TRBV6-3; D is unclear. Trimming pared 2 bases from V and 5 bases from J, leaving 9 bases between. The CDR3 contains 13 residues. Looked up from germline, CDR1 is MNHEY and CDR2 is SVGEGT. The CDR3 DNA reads TGTGCCAGCAGTTACAGGAGACTCGAGACCCAGTACTTC. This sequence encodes CASSYRRLETQYF.

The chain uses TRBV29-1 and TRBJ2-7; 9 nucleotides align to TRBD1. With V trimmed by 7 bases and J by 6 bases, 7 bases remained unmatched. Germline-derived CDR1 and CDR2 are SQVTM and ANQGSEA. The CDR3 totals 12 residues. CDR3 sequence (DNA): TGCAGCGCCGCCCCGACAGGGGGCGAGCAGTACTTC. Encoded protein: CSAAPTGGEQYF.